The source of this T cell receptor (beta chain) is a study of cytomegalovirus exposure and HLA in healthy donors. Whole-study results and caveats: In vitro assays verified that three CMV-associated chains recognized CMV antigens specifically. With further analysis later on, most CMV-associated TCR beta chains appeared HLA-restricted.

PCR employed 60 Vbeta and 13 Jbeta primers. Libraries were prepared by immunoSEQ multiplex PCR; TCRdb keeps only in-frame clonotypes and omits some of them. The data show about 93,000 clones, over 55% seen once. Worth noting for this clone: Antigen specificity is unknown.

This receptor was taken from a boy aged 5-17 years in good health and CMV-seropositive. The sequenced sample was PBMCs.

The CDR3 bases are TGTGCCAGTAGTATGGGGACAGGGGGTGATCAGTACTTC. Translating it yields CASSMGTGGDQYF. This chain connects TRBV19 to TRBJ2-4; 11 nucleotides agree with TRBD1. The length of the CDR3 is 13 residues. The junction had 4 bases not matched to a gene; V was cut back by 3 bases and J by 12 bases. The germline V gene has CDR1 LNHDA and CDR2 SQIVND (reference sequence).